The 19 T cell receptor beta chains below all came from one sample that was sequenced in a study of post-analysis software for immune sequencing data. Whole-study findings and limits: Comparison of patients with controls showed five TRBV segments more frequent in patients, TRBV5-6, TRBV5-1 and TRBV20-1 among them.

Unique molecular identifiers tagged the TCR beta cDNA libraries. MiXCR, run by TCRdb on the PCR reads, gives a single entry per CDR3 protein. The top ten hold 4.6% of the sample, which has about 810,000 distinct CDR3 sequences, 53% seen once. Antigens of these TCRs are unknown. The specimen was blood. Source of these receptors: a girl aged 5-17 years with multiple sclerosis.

The CDR3: CSALAGRNEQYF. CDR3 bases: TGCAGTGCGCTAGCGGGGCGCAATGAGCAGTACTTC. The rearrangement joins TRBV20-1 to TRBJ2-5, with 9 bases matching TRBD2. The CDR3 runs 12 residues. V shed 6 bases, J shed 11 bases, and the junction held 10 bases outside the gene matches. Germline CDR1 reads DFQATT; CDR2 reads SNEGSKA (reference sequence).

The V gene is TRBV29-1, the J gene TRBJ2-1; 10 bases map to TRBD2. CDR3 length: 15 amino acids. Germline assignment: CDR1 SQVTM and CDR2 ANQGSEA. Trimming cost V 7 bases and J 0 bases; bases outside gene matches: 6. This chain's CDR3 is CSAGAGGSSYNEQFF. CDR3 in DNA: TGCAGCGCTGGAGCGGGAGGGAGCTCCTACAATGAGCAGTTCTTC.

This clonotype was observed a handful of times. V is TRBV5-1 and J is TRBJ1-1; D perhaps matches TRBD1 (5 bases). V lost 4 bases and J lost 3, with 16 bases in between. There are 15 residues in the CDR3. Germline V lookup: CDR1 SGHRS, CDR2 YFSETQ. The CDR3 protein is CASSTTRQLHTEAFF. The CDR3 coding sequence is TGCGCCAGCAGCACCACTAGACAGCTACACACTGAAGCTTTCTTT.

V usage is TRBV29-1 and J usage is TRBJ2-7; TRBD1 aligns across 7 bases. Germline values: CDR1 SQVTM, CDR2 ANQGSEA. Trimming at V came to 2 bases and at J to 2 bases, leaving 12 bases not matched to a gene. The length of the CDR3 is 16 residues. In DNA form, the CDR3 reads TGCAGCGTTGAAACGACAGGGTGGGGGAGCACCTACGAGCAGTACTTC. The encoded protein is CSVETTGWGSTYEQYF.

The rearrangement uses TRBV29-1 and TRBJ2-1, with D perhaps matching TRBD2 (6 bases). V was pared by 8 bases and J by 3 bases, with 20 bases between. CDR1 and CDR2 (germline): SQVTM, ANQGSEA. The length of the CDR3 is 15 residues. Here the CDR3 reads CSPAGRRDFYNEQFF. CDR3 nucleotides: TGCAGCCCAGCAGGGAGGCGGGACTTCTACAATGAGCAGTTCTTC.

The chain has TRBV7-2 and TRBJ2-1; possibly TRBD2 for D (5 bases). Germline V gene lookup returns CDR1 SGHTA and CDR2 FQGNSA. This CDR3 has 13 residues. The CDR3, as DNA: TGTGCGCAGAGGGATAGCTCCTACAATGAGCAGTTCTTC. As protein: CAQRDSSYNEQFF.

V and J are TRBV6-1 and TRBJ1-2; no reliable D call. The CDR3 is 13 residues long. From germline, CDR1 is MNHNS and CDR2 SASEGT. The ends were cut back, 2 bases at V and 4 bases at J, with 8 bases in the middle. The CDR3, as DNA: TGTGCCAGCAGTGAATGGCAGACCTATGGCTACACCTTC. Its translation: CASSEWQTYGYTF.

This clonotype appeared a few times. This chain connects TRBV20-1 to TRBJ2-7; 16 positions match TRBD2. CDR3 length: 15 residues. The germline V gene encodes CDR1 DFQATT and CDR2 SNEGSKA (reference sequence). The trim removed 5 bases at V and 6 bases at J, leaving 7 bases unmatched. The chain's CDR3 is CSAAGTSGRAGEQYF. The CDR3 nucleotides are TGCAGTGCTGCCGGGACTAGCGGGAGGGCCGGCGAGCAGTACTTC.

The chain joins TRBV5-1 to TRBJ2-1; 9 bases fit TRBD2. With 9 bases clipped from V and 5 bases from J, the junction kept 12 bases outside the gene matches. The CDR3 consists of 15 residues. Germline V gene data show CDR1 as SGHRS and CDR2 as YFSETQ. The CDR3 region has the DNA TGCGCCACCACGTGGGCGGGAGGGGCTAACAATGAGCAGTTCTTC. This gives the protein CATTWAGGANNEQFF.

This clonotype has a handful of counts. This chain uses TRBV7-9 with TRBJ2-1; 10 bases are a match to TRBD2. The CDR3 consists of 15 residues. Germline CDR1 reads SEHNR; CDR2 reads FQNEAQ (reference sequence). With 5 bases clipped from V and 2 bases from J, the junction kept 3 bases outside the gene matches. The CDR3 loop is CASSQRGGTYNEQFF. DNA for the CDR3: TGTGCCAGCAGCCAGCGGGGGGGGACCTACAATGAGCAGTTCTTC.

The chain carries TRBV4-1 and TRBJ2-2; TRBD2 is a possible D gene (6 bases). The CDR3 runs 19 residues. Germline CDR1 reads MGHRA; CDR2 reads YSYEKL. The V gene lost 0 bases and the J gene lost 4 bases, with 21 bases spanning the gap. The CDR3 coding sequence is TGCGCCAGCAGCCAAGAAGTCTTAGGCCGGGACTCAATCACCGGGGAGCTGTTTTTT. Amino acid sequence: CASSQEVLGRDSITGELFF.

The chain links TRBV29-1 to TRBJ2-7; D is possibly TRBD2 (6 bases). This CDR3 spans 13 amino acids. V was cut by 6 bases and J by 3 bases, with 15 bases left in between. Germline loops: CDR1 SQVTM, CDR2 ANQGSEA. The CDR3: CSVRFRGNYEQYF. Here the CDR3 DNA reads TGCAGCGTGCGATTCCGGGGGAACTACGAGCAGTACTTC.

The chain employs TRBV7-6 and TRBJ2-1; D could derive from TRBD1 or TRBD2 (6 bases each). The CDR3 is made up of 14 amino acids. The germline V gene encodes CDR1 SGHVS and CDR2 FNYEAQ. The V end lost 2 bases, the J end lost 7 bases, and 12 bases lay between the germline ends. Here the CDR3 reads CASSLFRGRNEQFF. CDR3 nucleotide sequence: TGTGCCAGCAGCTTATTTCGGGGGCGGAATGAGCAGTTCTTC.

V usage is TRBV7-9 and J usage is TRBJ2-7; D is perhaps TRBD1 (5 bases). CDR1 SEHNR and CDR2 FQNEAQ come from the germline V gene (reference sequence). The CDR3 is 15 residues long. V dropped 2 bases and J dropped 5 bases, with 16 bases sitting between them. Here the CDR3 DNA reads TGTGCCAGCAGCTTAAGGGTTCTCAGGGCCGACGAGCAGTACTTC. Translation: CASSLRVLRADEQYF.

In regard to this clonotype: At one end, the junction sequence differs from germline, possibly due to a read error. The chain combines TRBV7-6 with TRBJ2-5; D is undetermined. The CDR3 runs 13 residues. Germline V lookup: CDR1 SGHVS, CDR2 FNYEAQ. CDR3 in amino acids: CASSLRVVETQYF. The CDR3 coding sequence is TGTGCTAGCAGCTTACGAGTTGTGGAGACCCAGTACTTC.

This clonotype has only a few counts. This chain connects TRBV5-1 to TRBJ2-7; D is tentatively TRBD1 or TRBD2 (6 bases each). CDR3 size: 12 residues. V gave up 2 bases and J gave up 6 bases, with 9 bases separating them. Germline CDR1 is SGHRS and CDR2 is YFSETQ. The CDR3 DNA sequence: TGCGCCAGCAGCTTATGGGGGGCCGAGCAGTACTTC. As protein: CASSLWGAEQYF.

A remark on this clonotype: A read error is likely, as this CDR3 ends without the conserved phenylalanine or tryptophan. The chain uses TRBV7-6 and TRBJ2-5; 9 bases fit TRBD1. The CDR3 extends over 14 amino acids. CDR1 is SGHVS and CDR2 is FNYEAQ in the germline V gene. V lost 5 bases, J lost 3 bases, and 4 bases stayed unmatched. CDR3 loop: CASSPRTGEETQYC. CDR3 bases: TGTGCCAGCAGCCCCCGGACAGGGGAAGAGACCCAGTACTGC.

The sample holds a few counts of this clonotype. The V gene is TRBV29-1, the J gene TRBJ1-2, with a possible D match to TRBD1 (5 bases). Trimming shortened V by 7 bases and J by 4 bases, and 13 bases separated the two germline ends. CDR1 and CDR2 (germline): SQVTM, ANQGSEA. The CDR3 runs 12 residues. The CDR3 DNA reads TGCAGCGCCGGGACGGCACCCTATGGCTACACCTTC. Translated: CSAGTAPYGYTF.

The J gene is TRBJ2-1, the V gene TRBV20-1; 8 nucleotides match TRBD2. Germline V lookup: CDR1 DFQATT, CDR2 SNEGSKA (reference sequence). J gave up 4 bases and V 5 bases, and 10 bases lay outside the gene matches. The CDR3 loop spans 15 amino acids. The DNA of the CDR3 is TGCAGTGCTCCTAGTCCTTTAGCGGGATACAATGAGCAGTTCTTC. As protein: CSAPSPLAGYNEQFF.